This TCR beta chain was obtained from a study of blood T cells in healthy people across ages. Each sample yielded at least 7 million isolated PBMCs. CDR3 size: 15 residues. The germline CDR1 and CDR2 sequences are SGHRS and YFSETQ. Together with a sample-barcoded 5' primer, a J-beta primer mix was included in a second PCR lasting 7 to 11 cycles. MiXCR, run by TCRdb on the 5' RACE reads, gives a single entry per CDR3 protein. Among 650,000 or so distinct CDR3 sequences, around 52% were seen once, and the ten largest hold roughly 14%. This clonotype has a handful of counts. The antigen remains undetermined. With a much larger clone just one base away, this may be a read error. The study's findings and limits: There were more naive CD4+ cells and higher diversity in long-lived donors than in aged donors.

This chain joins TRBV5-1 and TRBJ2-1; D is possibly TRBD1 (6 bases). Sequenced sample: blood. The origin of this receptor is an elderly woman in good health. DNA of the CDR3: TGCGCCGGCAGCCTGGGACATAATGGTGGCCATGAGCAGTTCTTC. Encoded protein: CAGSLGHNGGHEQFF.